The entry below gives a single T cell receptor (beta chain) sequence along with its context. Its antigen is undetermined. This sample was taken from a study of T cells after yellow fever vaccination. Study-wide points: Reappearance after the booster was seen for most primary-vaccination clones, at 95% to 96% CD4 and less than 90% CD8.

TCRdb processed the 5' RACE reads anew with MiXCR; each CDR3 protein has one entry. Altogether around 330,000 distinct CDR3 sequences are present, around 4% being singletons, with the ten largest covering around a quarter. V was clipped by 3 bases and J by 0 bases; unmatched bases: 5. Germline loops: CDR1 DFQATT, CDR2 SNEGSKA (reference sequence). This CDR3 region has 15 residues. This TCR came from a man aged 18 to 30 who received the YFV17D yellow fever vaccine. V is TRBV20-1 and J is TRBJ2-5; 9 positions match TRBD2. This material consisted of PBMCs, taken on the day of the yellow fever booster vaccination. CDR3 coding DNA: TGCAGTGCTAGGGCAGCTAGCGGGGACCAAGAGACCCAGTACTTC. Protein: CSARAASGDQETQYF.